The 17 T cell receptor beta chains below all came from one sample that was sequenced in a study of T cell responses to AZD1222 COVID-19 vaccine. This table comes from immunoSEQ multiplex PCR, and its TCRdb copy is limited to in-frame clones, with some not included. The data hold some 100,000 clones, with about 90% observed a single time. The input for sequencing was peripheral blood, taken 28 days after the second AZD1222 dose. The receptor source for this set is an adult who received the AZD1222 COVID-19 vaccine.

The V call is TRBV28, the J call TRBJ1-4, with no clear D. V was shortened by 6 bases and J by 0 bases, with 11 bases between the two germline ends. Per the germline V gene, CDR1 is MDHEN and CDR2 is SYDVKM. The length of the CDR3 is 15 residues. CDR3 bases: TGTGCCAGCAGGGTAGCGGACTCAACTAATGAAAAACTGTTTTTT. Translated: CASRVADSTNEKLFF.

This clone has only one observation. The V and J genes are TRBV21-1 and TRBJ1-5; the table's D call, TRBD1, has no DNA check behind it. TRBV21-1 is a pseudogene. The CDR3 loop spans 17 amino acids. CDR3 DNA sequence: TGTGCCAGCAGCGTTTATTTGGCAGGGGGCTTAGGCCAGCCCCAGCATTTT. Protein product: CASSVYLAGGLGQPQHF.

The genes are TRBV6-5 and TRBJ1-2, with 7 bases that match TRBD1. Trimming took 6 bases from V and 3 from J; bases not matched to a gene: 4. The CDR3 loop spans 13 amino acids. The germline V gene has CDR1 MNHEY and CDR2 SVGAGI. The CDR3 is CASSPDRDYGYTF. The DNA of the CDR3 is TGTGCCAGCAGCCCCGACAGGGACTATGGCTACACCTTC.

The V and J genes are TRBV30 and TRBJ1-5; TRBD1 is a possible D gene (5 bases). Germline CDR1 GTSNPN, CDR2 SVGIG (reference sequence). The CDR3 is made up of 16 amino acids. The V and J ends lost 1 base and 6 bases respectively, with 19 bases between them. As DNA, the CDR3 is TGTGCCTGGAGTGCCGACCCGGTCGGGGGAGGTCAGCCCCAGCATTTT. It encodes CAWSADPVGGGQPQHF.

The CDR3 coding sequence is TGCAGCGTGTCCCATGGCAGAAACACTGAAGCTTTCTTT. Translated, it gives CSVSHGRNTEAFF. V gene TRBV29-1 combines with J gene TRBJ1-1; D unclear. V was pared by 6 bases and J by 2 bases, with 13 bases between. The V gene's germline CDR1 is SQVTM and CDR2 ANQGSEA. This CDR3 has 13 residues. Drawing the rest from reference TRBV29-1 and TRBJ1-1, the complete variable domain is SAVISQKPSRDICQRGTSLTIQCQVDSQVTMMFWYRQQPGQSLTLIATANQGSEATYESGFVIDKFPISRPNLTFSTLTVSNMSPEDSSIYLCSVSHGRNTEAFFGQGTRLTVV.

This clone was recorded once. V gene TRBV4-3 combines with J gene TRBJ1-2; 12 bases are a match to TRBD1. The CDR3 totals 17 residues. The trim removed 2 bases at V and 3 bases at J, leaving 7 bases unmatched. Germline V gene sequence: CDR1 LGHNA, CDR2 YSLEER. CDR3 loop: CASSQNWGQGAHYGYTF. In DNA, the CDR3 is TGCGCCAGCAGCCAAAATTGGGGACAGGGGGCGCACTATGGCTACACCTTC.

The CDR3 DNA follows: TGTGCCAGCAGCTCGCGGACAGGGCGCCAAGAGACCCAGTACTTC. Protein sequence: CASSSRTGRQETQYF. The chain combines TRBV7-2 with TRBJ2-5; 8 nucleotides align to TRBD1. The CDR3 has 15 residues. The V and J ends lost 4 bases and 1 base, in that order; junction bases with no gene match: 5. Germline CDR1 and CDR2: SGHTA and FQGNSA.

The chain recombines TRBV5-1 with TRBJ2-3; TRBD2 might be the D (7 bases). This CDR3 contains 16 residues. Trimming stripped 1 base from V and 4 bases from J, with 16 bases between. CDR1 is SGHRS, CDR2 YFSETQ, per germline. The chain's CDR3 is CASSLLSGGPSDTQYF. The DNA for the CDR3 is TGCGCCAGCAGCTTGTTATCGGGGGGCCCCTCAGATACGCAGTATTTT.

The chain links TRBV5-1 to TRBJ2-5; D is ambiguous. The CDR3 covers 15 residues. The V end was cut by 4 bases, the J end by 1 base, with 14 bases between. The V gene's germline CDR1 is SGHRS and CDR2 YFSETQ. The CDR3 coding sequence is TGCGCCAGCAGCCGTCGGTTGGGTCCCCAAGAGACCCAGTACTTC. This codes for CASSRRLGPQETQYF.

This chain connects TRBV3-1 (or the pseudogene TRBV3-2) to TRBJ1-5; a weak D match, TRBD1 (5 bases). Trimming pared 1 base from V and 4 bases from J, leaving 14 bases between. The CDR3 consists of 16 residues. Germline CDR1 and CDR2: LGHDT and YNNKEL (reference sequence). The CDR3 loop is CASSQGPGLINQPQHF. The DNA for the CDR3 is TGTGCCAGCAGCCAAGGGCCGGGACTGATAAATCAGCCCCAGCATTTT.

The genes are TRBV6-1 and TRBJ2-2, with D perhaps being TRBD1 or TRBD2 (6 bases each). The CDR3 spans 15 residues. Germline V gene data show CDR1 as MNHNS and CDR2 as SASEGT. V was pared by 1 base and J by 5 bases, with 11 bases between. CDR3 bases: TGTGCCAGCAGTGAAGGGCAGGGGAGGACCGGGGAGCTGTTTTTT. Translated, it gives CASSEGQGRTGELFF.

The chain joins TRBV5-1 to TRBJ2-2, with 9 bases aligning to TRBD1. With V trimmed by 1 base and J by 7 bases, 8 bases remained unmatched. Per germline, CDR1 SGHRS and CDR2 YFSETQ. The CDR3 consists of 16 residues. CDR3 amino acids: CASSLTGQGNFGELFF. The DNA of the CDR3 is TGCGCCAGCAGCTTGACGGGACAGGGTAATTTCGGGGAGCTGTTTTTT.

The chain uses TRBV28 and TRBJ1-3; D not certain. Trimming pared 4 bases from V and 1 base from J, leaving 8 bases between. Germline CDR1 reads MDHEN; CDR2 reads SYDVKM. This CDR3 region has 14 residues. CDR3 DNA sequence: TGTGCCAGCAGTTGGGGAGGGTCTGGAAACACCATATATTTT. It is translated as CASSWGGSGNTIYF. Supplemented by reference TRBV28 and TRBJ1-3, the full variable domain reads DVKVTQSSRYLVKRTGEKVFLECVQDMDHENMFWYRQDPGLGLRLIYFSYDVKMKEKGDIPEGYSVSREKKERFSLILESASTNQTSMYLCASSWGGSGNTIYFGEGSWLTVV.

The chain uses TRBV3-1 (or the pseudogene TRBV3-2) and TRBJ2-7; 9 bases map to TRBD1. Per the germline V gene, CDR1 is LGHDT and CDR2 is YNNKEL (reference sequence). There are 17 residues in the CDR3. After removal of 4 bases from V and 0 bases from J, the junction contained 10 bases not matched to a gene. CDR3 loop: CASSPHSKDRGSYEQYF. The CDR3 region has the DNA TGTGCCAGCAGCCCCCACTCTAAGGACAGGGGCTCCTACGAGCAGTACTTC.

V is TRBV3-1 (or the pseudogene TRBV3-2) and J is TRBJ1-3, with TRBD1 as a possible D gene (5 bases). The germline gives CDR1 LGHDT, CDR2 YNNKEL (reference sequence). The V end was cut by 2 bases, the J end by 7 bases, with 12 bases between. This CDR3 has 14 residues. The CDR3 sequence: CASSQSTVRNTIYF. The CDR3 DNA is TGTGCCAGCAGCCAATCGACAGTGCGCAACACCATATATTTT.

This clone was observed once. The V and J genes are TRBV2 and TRBJ2-5, with D perhaps TRBD2 (5 bases). Germline loops: CDR1 SNHLY, CDR2 FYNNEI. V was cut by 7 bases and J by 0 bases, with 9 bases left in between. The CDR3 is 13 residues long. The CDR3 nucleotides are TGTGCCAGCACTCCGGGATACCAAGAGACCCAGTACTTC. It codes for CASTPGYQETQYF. The variable domain in full, completed from reference TRBV2 and TRBJ2-5, reads EPEVTQTPSHQVTQMGQEVILRCVPISNHLYFYWYRQILGQKVEFLVSFYNNEISEKSEIFDDQFSVERPDGSNFTLKIRSTKLEDSAMYFCASTPGYQETQYFGPGTRLLVL.

The chain joins TRBV10-2 to TRBJ2-1; 8 nucleotides align to TRBD1. V gave up 6 bases and J gave up 5 bases; unmatched junction bases: 6. Per the germline V gene, CDR1 is WSHSY and CDR2 is SAAADI. This CDR3 has 14 amino acids. CDR3 coding DNA: TGCGCCAGCAGATGGACAGGGACGGACAATGAGCAGTTCTTC. Protein: CASRWTGTDNEQFF.